This TCR beta chain was captured by sequencing in a study of blood T cells in healthy people across ages. Study-level results: Comparison with aged donors showed that long-lived donors had more naive CD4+ cells and higher diversity.

This CDR3 is 16 amino acids long. Looked up from germline, CDR1 is MNHEY and CDR2 is SVGEGT. Trimming left V 7 bases short and J 3 bases short, with 19 bases between. A second 7 to 11 cycle PCR used barcoded and J-beta primers. TCRdb itself ran the 5' RACE reads through MiXCR, one entry per CDR3 protein. This sample yields about 1.5 million distinct CDR3 sequences, of which roughly two fifths are seen a single time; approximately 4% belongs to the top ten. In the case of this clonotype: Antigen unknown.

The sequence was obtained from a woman in her late teens or twenties in good health. Sequencing was done on a sample of blood. The J gene is TRBJ1-5, the V gene TRBV6-2 or TRBV6-3; D might be TRBD1 (5 bases). CDR3 nucleotides: TGTGCCAGCAAACGACAAAACGGGGACTACAATCAGCCCCAGCATTTT. The encoded protein is CASKRQNGDYNQPQHF.